Sequencing of this T cell receptor beta chain was carried out in a study of regulatory T cells in long-lasting Graves disease. Indicated time point: newly diagnosed GD, antithyroid drugs for less than 3 months. The TCR library was prepared using RNA isolated from PBMCs. EDTA tubes held 8 to 10 milliliters of peripheral blood from each patient. CDR1 and CDR2 from the germline V gene are SGHRS and YFSETQ. Trimming took 2 bases from V and 8 from J, leaving 8 bases between them. The CDR3 has 12 amino acids. The table lists this clonotype with many counts. In building TCR beta libraries, iRepertoire HTBI primers were used together with Arm-PCR of CDR3 regions. TCRdb re-analysed the multiplex PCR reads in MiXCR, keeping a single row per CDR3 protein. Here the sample spans hundreds of thousands of distinct CDR3 sequences, roughly a sixth being singletons. This same sample was also taken into another study, of T cells in Graves' hyperthyroidism and ophthalmopathy. That source reports: The primer set for the first-round RT-PCR of the TCR CDR3 was HTBI.

The starting material was peripheral blood mononuclear cells (PBMCs), obtained at new diagnosis, from a patient treated with antithyroid drugs. The receptor comes from a man in his forties with Graves disease. This chain links TRBV5-1 with TRBJ2-1; a possible D gene is TRBD1 (6 bases). CDR3 residues: CASSLTGHEQFF. Here the CDR3 DNA reads TGCGCCAGCAGCTTAACAGGGCATGAGCAGTTCTTC.